This T cell receptor (beta chain) stems from a study of T cell repertoires in cytomegalovirus infection. As for the study in general: In public TCR beta signatures, there were indications of both CMV infection and matching HLA type.

A single record per CDR3 protein comes from TCRdb applying MiXCR to the reads. The sample lists roughly 250,000 distinct CDR3 sequences; 9% to 15% were seen once. There are many counts of this clonotype. Its antigen is currently unknown. Germline V CDR1 and CDR2: SGHVT, SQSDAQ. CDR3 size: 17 residues. V lost 1 base and J lost 5, with 20 bases in between. Whole-study results and caveats: Based on cumulative public TCR beta family frequency, carriers of CMV plus the relevant HLA were identified. Ex vivo responses were dominated by HLA-C-restricted CMV-specific TCR beta clonotypes.

The sample taken for sequencing was PBMCs. The chain is built from TRBV7-4 and TRBJ1-1, with a tentative D call TRBD1 (6 bases). This receptor was identified in a human donor in good health (CMV status not recorded). Some clones in this sample may be carry-over from other donors' samples. CDR3 coding DNA: TGTGCCAGCAGCTTAGTACAGGGATTCCTTTTGGGAACTGAAGCTTTCTTT. Translated, it gives CASSLVQGFLLGTEAFF.